This T cell receptor (beta chain) was obtained from a study of T cells in Graves' hyperthyroidism and ophthalmopathy. Amplification yielded TCR beta CDR3 regions, with RNA transcripts as the source. Carried out on the TCR CDR3, a first-round RT-PCR used the HTBI primer set. TCRdb redid the calling of the multiplex PCR reads with MiXCR, one entry per CDR3 protein. Of roughly 720,000 distinct CDR3 sequences listed, approximately 15% are singletons. The specimen sequenced was blood. The sequence was obtained from a man aged 50 to 59 with Graves' hyperthyroidism.

The CDR3 DNA is TGCAGCGTTGAAGGTCCGGGACAGGGGGGGAACATTCAGTACTTC. Protein product: CSVEGPGQGGNIQYF. The V gene is TRBV29-1, the J gene TRBJ2-4; 11 bases line up with TRBD1. The V segment lost 1 base and the J segment 7 bases; nucleotides outside the gene matches: 6. Per germline, CDR1 SQVTM and CDR2 ANQGSEA. The CDR3 runs 15 residues. Based on the CDR3 plus reference TRBV29-1 and TRBJ2-4, the full variable domain is SAVISQKPSRDICQRGTSLTIQCQVDSQVTMMFWYRQQPGQSLTLIATANQGSEATYESGFVIDKFPISRPNLTFSTLTVSNMSPEDSSIYLCSVEGPGQGGNIQYFGAGTRLSVL.